This TCR beta chain was found in a study of Tregs in tolerant kidney transplant recipients. Study observations and caveats: Tregs expanded with activated donor B cells seemed most donor-specific. Few patients were studied, so findings need validation in larger groups.

CD4+CD25+CD127- Tregs, CD4+CD25- non-Tregs, CD4 and CD8 cells were sorted. Clones were sequenced by immunoSEQ multiplex PCR, and TCRdb holds only the in-frame ones, with some missing. The profile shows around 50,000 clones, around four fifths of them singletons. Note on this clone: The antigen remains undetermined.

The receptor was isolated from a human donor in good health. The specimen was CD4+ T cells from blood.

CDR3 in amino acids: CASSFLRESVGNTEAFF. CDR3 nucleotides: TGTGCCAGCAGTTTTCTAAGGGAGTCAGTGGGGAACACTGAAGCTTTCTTT. This chain connects TRBV28 to TRBJ1-1; D remains unclear. Germline values: CDR1 MDHEN, CDR2 SYDVKM. V lost 3 bases and J lost 1, with 18 bases in between. The CDR3 spans 17 residues. Full variable domain (outside the CDR3, taken from reference TRBV28 and TRBJ1-1): DVKVTQSSRYLVKRTGEKVFLECVQDMDHENMFWYRQDPGLGLRLIYFSYDVKMKEKGDIPEGYSVSREKKERFSLILESASTNQTSMYLCASSFLRESVGNTEAFFGQGTRLTVV.